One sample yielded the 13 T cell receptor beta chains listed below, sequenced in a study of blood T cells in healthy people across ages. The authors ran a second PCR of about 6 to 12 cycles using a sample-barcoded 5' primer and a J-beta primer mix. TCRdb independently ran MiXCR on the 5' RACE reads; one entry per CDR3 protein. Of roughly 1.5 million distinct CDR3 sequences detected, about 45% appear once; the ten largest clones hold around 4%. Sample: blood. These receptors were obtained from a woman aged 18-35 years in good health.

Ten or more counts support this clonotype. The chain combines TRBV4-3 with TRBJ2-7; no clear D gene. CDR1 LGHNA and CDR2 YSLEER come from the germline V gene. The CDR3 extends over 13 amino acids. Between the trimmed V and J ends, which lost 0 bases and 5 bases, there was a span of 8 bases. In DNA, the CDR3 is TGCGCCAGCAGCCAAGAGTCCGGAGACGAGCAGTACTTC. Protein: CASSQESGDEQYF.

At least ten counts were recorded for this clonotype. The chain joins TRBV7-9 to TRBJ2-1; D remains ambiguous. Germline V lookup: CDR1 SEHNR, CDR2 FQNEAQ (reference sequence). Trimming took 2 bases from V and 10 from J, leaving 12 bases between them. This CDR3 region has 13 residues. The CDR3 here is CASSLFINDEQFF. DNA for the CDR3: TGTGCCAGCAGCTTATTTATTAACGACGAGCAGTTCTTC.

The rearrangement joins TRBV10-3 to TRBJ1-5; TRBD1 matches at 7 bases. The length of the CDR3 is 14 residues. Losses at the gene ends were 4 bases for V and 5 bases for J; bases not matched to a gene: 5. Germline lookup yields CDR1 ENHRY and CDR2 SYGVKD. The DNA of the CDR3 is TGTGCCATCAGTGGCGGGACAGAGCATCAGCCCCAGCATTTT. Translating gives CAISGGTEHQPQHF.

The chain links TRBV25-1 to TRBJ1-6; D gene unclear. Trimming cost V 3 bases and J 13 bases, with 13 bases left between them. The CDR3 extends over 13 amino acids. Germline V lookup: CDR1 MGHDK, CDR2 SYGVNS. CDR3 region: CASSDYVGEPLHF. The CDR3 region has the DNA TGTGCCAGCAGTGATTACGTCGGGGAGCCCCTCCACTTT. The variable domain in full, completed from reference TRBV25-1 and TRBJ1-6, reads EADIYQTPRYLVIGTGKKITLECSQTMGHDKMYWYQQDPGMELHLIHYSYGVNSTEKGDLSSESTVSRIRTEHFPLTLESARPSHTSQYLCASSDYVGEPLHFGNGTRLTVT.

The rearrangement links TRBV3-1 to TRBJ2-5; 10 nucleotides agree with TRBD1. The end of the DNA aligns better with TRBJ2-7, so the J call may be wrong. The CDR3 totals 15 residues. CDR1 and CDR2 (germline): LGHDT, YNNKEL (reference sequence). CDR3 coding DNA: TGTGCCAGCAGCCAACCGGGACAGGGGCGTTACGAGCAGTACTTC. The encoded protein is CASSQPGQGRYEQYF.

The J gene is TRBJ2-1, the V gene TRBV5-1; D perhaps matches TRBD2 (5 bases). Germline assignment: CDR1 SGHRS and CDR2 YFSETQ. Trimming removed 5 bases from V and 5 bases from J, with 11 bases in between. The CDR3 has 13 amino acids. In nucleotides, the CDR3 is TGCGCCAGCAGGACCCAGACTAACAATGAGCAGTTCTTC. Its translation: CASRTQTNNEQFF.

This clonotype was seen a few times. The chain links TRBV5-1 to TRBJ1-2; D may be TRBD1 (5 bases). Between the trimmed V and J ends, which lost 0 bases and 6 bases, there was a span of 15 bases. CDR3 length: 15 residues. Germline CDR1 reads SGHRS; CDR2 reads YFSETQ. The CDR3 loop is CASSLGGGATNGYTF. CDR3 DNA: TGCGCCAGCAGCTTGGGTGGAGGGGCTACAAATGGCTACACCTTC.

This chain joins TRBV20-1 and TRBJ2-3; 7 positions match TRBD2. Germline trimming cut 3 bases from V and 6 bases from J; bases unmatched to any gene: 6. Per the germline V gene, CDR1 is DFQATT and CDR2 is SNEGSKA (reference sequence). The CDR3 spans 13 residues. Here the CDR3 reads CSASPTSLDTQYF. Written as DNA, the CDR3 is TGCAGTGCTAGTCCGACTAGCTTGGATACGCAGTATTTT.

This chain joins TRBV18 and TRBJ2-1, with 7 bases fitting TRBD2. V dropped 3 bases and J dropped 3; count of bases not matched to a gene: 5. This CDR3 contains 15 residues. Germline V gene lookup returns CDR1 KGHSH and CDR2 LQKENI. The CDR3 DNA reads TGTGCCAGCTCACCCAGCGGGGTAGGCTACAATGAGCAGTTCTTC. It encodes CASSPSGVGYNEQFF.

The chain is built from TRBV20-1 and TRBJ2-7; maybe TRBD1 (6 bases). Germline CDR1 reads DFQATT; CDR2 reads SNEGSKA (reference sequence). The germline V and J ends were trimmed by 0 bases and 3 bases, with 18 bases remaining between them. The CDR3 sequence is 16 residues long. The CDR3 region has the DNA TGCAGTGCTAGAGATCCGTATGCTGGCAGGGGCTACGAGCAGTACTTC. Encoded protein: CSARDPYAGRGYEQYF.

The CDR3 protein is CASSCLRWATYEQYF. In nucleotides, the CDR3 is TGTGCCAGCAGTTGCCTAAGATGGGCTACCTACGAGCAGTACTTC. The V and J genes are TRBV6-8 and TRBJ2-7; D ambiguous. The V and J ends lost 4 bases and 2 bases respectively, with 15 bases between them. The germline CDR1 and CDR2 sequences are MNHGY and SAAAGT. This CDR3 has 15 amino acids.

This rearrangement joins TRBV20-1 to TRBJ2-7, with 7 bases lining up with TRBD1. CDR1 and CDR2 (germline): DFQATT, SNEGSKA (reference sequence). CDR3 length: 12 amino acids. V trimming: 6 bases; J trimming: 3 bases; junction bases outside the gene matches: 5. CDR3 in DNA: TGCAGTGCATTGCAGGGGGTCTACGAGCAGTACTTC. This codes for CSALQGVYEQYF.

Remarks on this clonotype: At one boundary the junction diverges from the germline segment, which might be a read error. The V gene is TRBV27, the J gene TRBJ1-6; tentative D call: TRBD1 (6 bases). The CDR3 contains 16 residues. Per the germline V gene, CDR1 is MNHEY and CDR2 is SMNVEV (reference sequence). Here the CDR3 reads CAGSSSPGHYNSPLHF. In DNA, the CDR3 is TGTGCCGGCAGTTCGAGTCCGGGACATTATAATTCACCCCTCCACTTT.